Listed below are T cell receptor beta chains from one sample, sequenced in a study of blood T cells in healthy people across ages. TCRdb re-analysed the 5' RACE reads in MiXCR, keeping a single row per CDR3 protein. The sample lists hundreds of thousands of distinct CDR3 sequences, about 42% seen once, with less than 25% in the top ten. The specimen was blood. These receptors were collected from an older woman in good health. CDR3s include the opening cysteine and the closing phenylalanine or tryptophan. D genes are given only for firm matches. Expanded clones get a size class; other rows say once, few or many, or leave the size out.

TRBJ2-1 . 14 . TRBV5-4 TGTGCCAGCAGCTTGGAGGGCGGAAGCGATGAGCAGTTCTTC CASSLEGGSDEQFF
TRBJ1-5 TRBD1 15 few TRBV19 TGTGCCAGTAGTGCCGACAGGGGAGGCAATCAGCCCCAGCATTTT CASSADRGGNQPQHF
TRBJ2-1 . 15 few TRBV20-1 TGCAGTGCAATACCCGCCGAGCGGAGCAACAATGAGCAGTTCTTC CSAIPAERSNNEQFF
TRBJ1-1 TRBD1 16 few TRBV12-3/TRBV12-4 TGTGCCAGCAGCCCCGGACAGGTAGTGTCGAACACTGAAGCTTTCTTT CASSPGQVVSNTEAFF
TRBJ2-5 . 16 . TRBV9 TGTGCCAGCAGCGTAGAGGGCGTGGGGCTACAAGAGACCCAGTACTTC CASSVEGVGLQETQYF
TRBJ2-7 TRBD1 13 . TRBV6-4 TGTGCCAGCGCCCGGGACAGGGGCTACGAGCAGTACTTC CASARDRGYEQYF
TRBJ2-5 . 15 few TRBV5-1 TGCGCCAGCACCTTGGGGGGTGCGGCCGGTGAGACCCAGTACTTC CASTLGGAAGETQYF
TRBJ2-7 . 12 many TRBV10-2 TGCGCCAGCAGTGTAAGGAGGGACGAGCAGTACTTC CASSVRRDEQYF
TRBJ2-3 TRBD2 17 many TRBV4-2 TGTGCCAGCAGCCAAGATATGGCTAGCGGGCCCACAGATACGCAGTATTTT CASSQDMASGPTDTQYF
TRBJ2-7 TRBD1 15 . TRBV20-1 TGCAGTGCTACCCGGGCGACAGGGGGTAGCTACGAGCAGTACTTC CSATRATGGSYEQYF
TRBJ2-7 TRBD2 15 . TRBV7-9 TGTGCCAGCAGCTTCCGACTAGCGGAGAACAATGAGCAGTACTTC CASSFRLAENNEQYF
TRBJ2-1 TRBD2 13 . TRBV7-9 TGTGCCAGCTCGGCTAGCGGTTCAAATGAGCAGTTCTTC CASSASGSNEQFF
TRBJ2-1 . 16 few TRBV11-1 TGTGCCAGCAGCCGCGCAGGGGAGATATCCTACAATGAGCAGTTCTTC CASSRAGEISYNEQFF
TRBJ2-3 . 14 . TRBV7-9 TGTGCCAGCAGCTTAGCAGGGGAAGCAGATACGCAGTATTTT CASSLAGEADTQYF
TRBJ2-3 TRBD1 13 . TRBV28 TGTGCCAGCAGCCTGTCTGACAGGGGCGAGCAGTATTTT CASSLSDRGEQYF
TRBJ2-1 . 15 . TRBV6-1 TGTGCCAGCACCGAAAGGGGGGGGGGATTTAATGAGCAGTTCTTC CASTERGGGFNEQFF
TRBJ2-3 . 14 . TRBV5-6 TGTGCCAGCAGCCGAGGAGGGGCCCTTTACGCGCAGTATTTT CASSRGGALYAQYF
TRBJ2-3 TRBD2 16 few TRBV7-3 TGTGCCAGCAGCCTACGGACTAGCGGGAACACAGATACGCAGTATTTT CASSLRTSGNTDTQYF
TRBJ1-5 . 15 . TRBV10-3 TGTGCCATCAGTGACTTACAGGGTAGCAATCAGCCCCAGCATTTT CAISDLQGSNQPQHF
TRBJ2-1 TRBD2 15 . TRBV7-3 TGTGCCAGCCCGTCGAGCGGGGGGGAACCCAATGAGCAGTTCTTC CASPSSGGEPNEQFF
TRBJ1-5 . 13 . TRBV20-1 TGCAGTGCTAGCCTGGGGGGGAATCAGCCCCAGCATTTT CSASLGGNQPQHF
TRBJ2-1 . 13 . TRBV18 TGTGCCAGCTCACCATCGGATCCCAATGAGCAGTTCTTC CASSPSDPNEQFF